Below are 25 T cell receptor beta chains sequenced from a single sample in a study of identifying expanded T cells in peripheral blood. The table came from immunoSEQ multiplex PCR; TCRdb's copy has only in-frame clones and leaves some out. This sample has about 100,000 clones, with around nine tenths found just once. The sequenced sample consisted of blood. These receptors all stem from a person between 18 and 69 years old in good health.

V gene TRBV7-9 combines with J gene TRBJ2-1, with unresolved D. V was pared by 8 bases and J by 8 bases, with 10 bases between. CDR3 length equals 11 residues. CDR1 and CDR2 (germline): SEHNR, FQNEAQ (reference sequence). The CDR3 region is CASHKLHEQFF. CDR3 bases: TGTGCCAGCCATAAGTTGCATGAGCAGTTCTTC.

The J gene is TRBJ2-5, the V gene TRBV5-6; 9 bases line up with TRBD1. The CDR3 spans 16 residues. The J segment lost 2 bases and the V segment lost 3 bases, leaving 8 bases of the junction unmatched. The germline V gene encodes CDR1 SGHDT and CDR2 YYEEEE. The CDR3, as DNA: TGTGCCAGCAGCTCATTATGGACAGGGGTTCAAGAGACCCAGTACTTC. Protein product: CASSSLWTGVQETQYF.

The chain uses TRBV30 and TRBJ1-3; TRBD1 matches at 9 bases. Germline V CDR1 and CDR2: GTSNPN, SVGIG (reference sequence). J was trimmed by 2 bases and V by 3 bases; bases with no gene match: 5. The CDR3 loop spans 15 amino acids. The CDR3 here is CAWSETGGPGNTIYF. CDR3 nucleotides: TGTGCCTGGAGCGAAACAGGGGGCCCTGGAAACACCATATATTTT.

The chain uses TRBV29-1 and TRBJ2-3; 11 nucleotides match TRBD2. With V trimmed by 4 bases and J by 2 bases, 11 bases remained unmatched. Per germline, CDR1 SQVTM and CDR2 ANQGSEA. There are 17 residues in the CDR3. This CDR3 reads CSVAHSGTSGSTDTQYF. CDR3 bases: TGCAGCGTTGCTCACTCCGGGACTAGCGGATCCACAGATACGCAGTATTTT.

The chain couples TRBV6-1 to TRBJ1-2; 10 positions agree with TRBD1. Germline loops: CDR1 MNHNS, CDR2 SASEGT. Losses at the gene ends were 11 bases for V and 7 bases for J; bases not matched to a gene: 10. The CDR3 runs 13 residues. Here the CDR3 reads CAGRQGAIGGYTF. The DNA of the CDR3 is TGTGCCGGCCGACAGGGGGCCATAGGTGGCTACACCTTC.

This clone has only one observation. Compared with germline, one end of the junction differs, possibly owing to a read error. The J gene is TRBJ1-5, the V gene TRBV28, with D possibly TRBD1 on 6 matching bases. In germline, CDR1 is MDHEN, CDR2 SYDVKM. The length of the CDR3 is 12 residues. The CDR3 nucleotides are TGTGCCAGCAATTTAGGGGGACGGCCCCAGCATTTT. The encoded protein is CASNLGGRPQHF.

The CDR3, as DNA: TGTGCCAGCAGTTTTGGGAGATCCTACGAGCAGTACTTC. Translated: CASSFGRSYEQYF. The chain uses TRBV27 and TRBJ2-7; D perhaps matches TRBD2 (5 bases). V lost 3 bases and J lost 1, with 7 bases in between. The CDR3 length is 13 residues. CDR1 is MNHEY, CDR2 SMNVEV, per germline (reference sequence).

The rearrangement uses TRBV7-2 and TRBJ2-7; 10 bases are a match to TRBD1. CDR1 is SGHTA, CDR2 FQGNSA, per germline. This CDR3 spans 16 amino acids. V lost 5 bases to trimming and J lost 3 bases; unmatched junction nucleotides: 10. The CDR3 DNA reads TGTGCCAGCAGCCAAGCCGGGACAGGGGTTTTCTACGAGCAGTACTTC. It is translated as CASSQAGTGVFYEQYF. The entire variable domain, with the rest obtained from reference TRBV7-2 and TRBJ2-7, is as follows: GAGVSQSPSNKVTEKGKDVELRCDPISGHTALYWYRQSLGQGLEFLIYFQGNSAPDKSGLPSDRFSAERTGGSVSTLTIQRTQQEDSAVYLCASSQAGTGVFYEQYFGPGTRLTVT.

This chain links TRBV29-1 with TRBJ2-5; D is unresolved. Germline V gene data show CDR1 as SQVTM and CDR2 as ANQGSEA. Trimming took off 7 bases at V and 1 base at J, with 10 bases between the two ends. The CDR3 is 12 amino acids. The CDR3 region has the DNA TGCAGCGGCCGGGTCCTCCAAGAGACCCAGTACTTC. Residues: CSGRVLQETQYF.

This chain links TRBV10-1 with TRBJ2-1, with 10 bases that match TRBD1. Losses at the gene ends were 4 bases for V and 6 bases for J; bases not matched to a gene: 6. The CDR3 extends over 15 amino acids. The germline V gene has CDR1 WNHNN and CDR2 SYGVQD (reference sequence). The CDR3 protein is CASSVRTGGFNEQFF. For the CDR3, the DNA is TGCGCCAGCAGTGTCCGGACAGGGGGATTCAATGAGCAGTTCTTC.

The CDR3 loop is CASSYSIAGDYEQYF. In DNA, the CDR3 is TGTGCCAGCAGTTATTCGATAGCGGGGGACTACGAGCAGTACTTC. The chain links TRBV6-6 to TRBJ2-7, with 9 bases that match TRBD2. CDR3 length: 15 amino acids. Germline lookup yields CDR1 MNHNY and CDR2 SVGAGI (reference sequence). The V segment lost 3 bases and the J segment 3 bases; nucleotides outside the gene matches: 6.

DNA of the CDR3: TGTGCCAGCAGCTTGATAACAGCTCTCCGCACAGATACGCAGTATTTT. Residues: CASSLITALRTDTQYF. The V gene is TRBV5-6, the J gene TRBJ2-3; D gene uncertain. The germline V and J ends were trimmed by 1 base and 1 base, with 13 bases remaining between them. This CDR3 contains 16 residues. The germline V gene has CDR1 SGHDT and CDR2 YYEEEE.

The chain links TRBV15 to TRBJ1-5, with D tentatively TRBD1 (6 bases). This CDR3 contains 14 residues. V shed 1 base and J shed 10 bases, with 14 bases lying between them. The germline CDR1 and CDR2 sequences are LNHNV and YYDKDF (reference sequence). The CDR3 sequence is CATSRGRGGEPQHF. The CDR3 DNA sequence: TGTGCCACCAGCAGAGGCAGGGGTGGTGAACCCCAGCATTTT.

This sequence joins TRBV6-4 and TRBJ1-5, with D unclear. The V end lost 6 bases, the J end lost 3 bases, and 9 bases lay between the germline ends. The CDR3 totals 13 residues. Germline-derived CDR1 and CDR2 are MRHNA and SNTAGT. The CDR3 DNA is TGTGCCAGCAGCGTATCAGACAATCAGCCCCAGCATTTT. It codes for CASSVSDNQPQHF.

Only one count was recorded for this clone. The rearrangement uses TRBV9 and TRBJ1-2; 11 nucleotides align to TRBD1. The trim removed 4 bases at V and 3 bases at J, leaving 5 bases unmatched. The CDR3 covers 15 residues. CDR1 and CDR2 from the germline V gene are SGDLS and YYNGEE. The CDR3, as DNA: TGTGCCAGCAGCCCCGGGGGACAGGGGGACTATGGCTACACCTTC. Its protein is CASSPGGQGDYGYTF.

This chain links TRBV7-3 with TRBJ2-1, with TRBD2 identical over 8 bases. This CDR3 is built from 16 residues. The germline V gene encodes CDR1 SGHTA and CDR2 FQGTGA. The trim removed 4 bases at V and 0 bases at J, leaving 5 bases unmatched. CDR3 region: CASSSLGTSSYNEQFF. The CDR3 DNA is TGTGCCAGCAGCTCTCTCGGGACTAGCTCCTACAATGAGCAGTTCTTC. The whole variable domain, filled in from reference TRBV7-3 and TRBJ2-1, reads GAGVSQTPSNKVTEKGKYVELRCDPISGHTALYWYRQSLGQGPEFLIYFQGTGAADDSGLPNDRFFAVRPEGSVSTLKIQRTERGDSAVYLCASSSLGTSSYNEQFFGPGTRLTVL.

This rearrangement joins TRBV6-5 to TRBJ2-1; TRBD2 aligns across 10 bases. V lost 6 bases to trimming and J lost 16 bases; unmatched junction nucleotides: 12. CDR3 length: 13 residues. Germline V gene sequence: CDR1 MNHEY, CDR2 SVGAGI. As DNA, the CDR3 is TGTGCCAGCAGGGCGCTCGCCGGGACTAGCGAATTCTTC. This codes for CASRALAGTSEFF.

CDR3 DNA: TGTGCCACCAGCAGACCCCAGGAGGGAGAGACCCAGTACTTC. Translation: CATSRPQEGETQYF. The V and J genes are TRBV15 and TRBJ2-5, with D maybe TRBD2 (6 bases). CDR1 LNHNV and CDR2 YYDKDF come from the germline V gene (reference sequence). Trimming shortened V by 2 bases and J by 4 bases, and 11 bases separated the two germline ends. CDR3 size: 14 residues.

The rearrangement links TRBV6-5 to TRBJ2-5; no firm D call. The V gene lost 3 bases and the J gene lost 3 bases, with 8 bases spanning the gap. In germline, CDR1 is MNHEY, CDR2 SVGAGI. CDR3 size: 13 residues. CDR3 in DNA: TGTGCCAGCAGTTATGGCGTTGAAGAGACCCAGTACTTC. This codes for CASSYGVEETQYF.

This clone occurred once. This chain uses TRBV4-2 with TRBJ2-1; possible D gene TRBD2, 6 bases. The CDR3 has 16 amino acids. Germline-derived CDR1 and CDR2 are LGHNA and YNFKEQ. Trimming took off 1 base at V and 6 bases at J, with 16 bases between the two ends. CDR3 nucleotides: TGTGCCAGCAGCCAAGCCCGGGACTCTGCCGCCAATGAGCAGTTCTTC. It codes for CASSQARDSAANEQFF.

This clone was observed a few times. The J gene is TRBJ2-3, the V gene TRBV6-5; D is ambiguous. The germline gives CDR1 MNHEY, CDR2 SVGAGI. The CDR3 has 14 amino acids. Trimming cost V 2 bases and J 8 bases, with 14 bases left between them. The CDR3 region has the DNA TGTGCCAGCAGTTACGGGTCCGAGGTGGTTACGCAGTATTTT. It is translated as CASSYGSEVVTQYF.

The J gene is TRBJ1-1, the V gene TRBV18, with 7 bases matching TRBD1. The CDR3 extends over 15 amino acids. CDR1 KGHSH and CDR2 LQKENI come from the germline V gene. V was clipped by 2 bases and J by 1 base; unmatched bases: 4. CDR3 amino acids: CASSPGRGANTEAFF. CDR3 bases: TGTGCCAGCTCACCAGGCAGGGGGGCGAACACTGAAGCTTTCTTT.

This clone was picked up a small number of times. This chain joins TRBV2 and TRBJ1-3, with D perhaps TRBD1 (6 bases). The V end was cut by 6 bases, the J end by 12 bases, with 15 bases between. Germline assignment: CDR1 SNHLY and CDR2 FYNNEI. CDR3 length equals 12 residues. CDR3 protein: CASRMTGQYIYF. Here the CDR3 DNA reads TGTGCCAGCAGGATGACAGGACAGTACATATATTTT.

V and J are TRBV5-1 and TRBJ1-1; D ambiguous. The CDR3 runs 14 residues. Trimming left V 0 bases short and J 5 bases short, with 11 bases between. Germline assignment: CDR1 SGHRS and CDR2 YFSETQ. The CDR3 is CASSLANSQTEAFF. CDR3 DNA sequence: TGCGCCAGCAGCTTGGCCAATAGTCAGACTGAAGCTTTCTTT.

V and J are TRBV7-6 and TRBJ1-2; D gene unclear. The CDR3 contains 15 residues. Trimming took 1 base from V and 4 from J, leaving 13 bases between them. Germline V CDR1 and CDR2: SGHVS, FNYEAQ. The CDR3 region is CASSLESGPIYGYTF. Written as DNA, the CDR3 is TGTGCCAGCAGCTTAGAATCAGGACCCATCTATGGCTACACCTTC.